The sequence of this TCR beta chain was determined in a study of cytomegalovirus exposure and HLA in healthy donors. The PCR made use of 60 Vbeta and 13 Jbeta primers. Original handling: Later work found approximately 80 million unique TCR beta chains, with approximately 12 million shared. The repertoire was sequenced with immunoSEQ multiplex PCR; TCRdb's copy has only in-frame clones and lacks some. V, J and clone size were drawn from that table, and D and trimming were deduced from the DNA. Of 120,000 to 150,000 clones listed, roughly 77% are singletons. About this clone: The target antigen is unknown.

At sampling all donors were nominally healthy, likely with unrecorded immune exposures. Regarding the study as a whole: TCR beta sequences reportedly predicted the HLA-A and HLA-B alleles of most subjects accurately. A later analysis, which compared TCR beta chains of equal frequency, found the HLA-associated ones more clonally expanded.

This CDR3 spans 14 amino acids. With 3 bases clipped from V and 10 bases from J, the junction kept 12 bases outside the gene matches. In germline, CDR1 is SGHRS, CDR2 YFSETQ. The chain couples TRBV5-1 to TRBJ1-2; 7 bases agree with TRBD1. Sequencing was done on a sample of PBMCs. The source is a female donor in good health and CMV-seronegative. CDR3: CASSSHRTGVDYTF. CDR3 nucleotide sequence: TGCGCCAGCAGCTCTCACCGAACAGGGGTAGACTACACCTTC.